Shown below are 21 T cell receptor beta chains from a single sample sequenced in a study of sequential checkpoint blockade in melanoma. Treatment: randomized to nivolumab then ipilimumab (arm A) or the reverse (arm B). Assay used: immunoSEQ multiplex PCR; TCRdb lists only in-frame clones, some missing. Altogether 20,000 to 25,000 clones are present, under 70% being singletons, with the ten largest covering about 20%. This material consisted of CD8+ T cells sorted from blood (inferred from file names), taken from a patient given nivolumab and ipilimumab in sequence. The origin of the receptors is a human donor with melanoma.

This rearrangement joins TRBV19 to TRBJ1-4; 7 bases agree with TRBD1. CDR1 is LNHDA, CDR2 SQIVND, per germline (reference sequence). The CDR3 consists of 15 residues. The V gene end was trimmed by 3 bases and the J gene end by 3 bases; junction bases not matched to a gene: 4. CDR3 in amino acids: CASSISTGPNEKLFF. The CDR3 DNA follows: TGTGCCAGTAGTATTTCGACAGGGCCTAATGAAAAACTGTTTTTT.

The CDR3 loop reads CASGLQVIREGYEQYF. CDR3 in DNA: TGTGCTAGTGGTTTACAGGTAATCAGGGAGGGCTACGAGCAGTACTTC. The chain carries TRBV12-5 and TRBJ2-7; TRBD2 matches at 7 bases. In germline, CDR1 is LGHNT, CDR2 FRNRAP. The CDR3 contains 16 residues. J was trimmed by 3 bases and V by 3 bases; bases with no gene match: 11.

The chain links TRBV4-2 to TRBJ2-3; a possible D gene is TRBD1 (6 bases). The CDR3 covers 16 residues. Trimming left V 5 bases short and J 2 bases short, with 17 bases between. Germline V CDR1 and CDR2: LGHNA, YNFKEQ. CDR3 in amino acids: CASSLRGGSITDTQYF. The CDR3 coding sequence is TGTGCCAGCAGCTTGAGAGGGGGAAGTATCACAGATACGCAGTATTTT.

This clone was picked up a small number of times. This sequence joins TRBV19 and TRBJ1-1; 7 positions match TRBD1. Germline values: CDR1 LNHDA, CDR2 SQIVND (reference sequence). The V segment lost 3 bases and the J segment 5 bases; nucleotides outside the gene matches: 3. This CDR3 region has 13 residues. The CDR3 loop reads CASSIGRGTEAFF. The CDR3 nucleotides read TGTGCCAGTAGTATTGGCAGGGGGACTGAAGCTTTCTTT.

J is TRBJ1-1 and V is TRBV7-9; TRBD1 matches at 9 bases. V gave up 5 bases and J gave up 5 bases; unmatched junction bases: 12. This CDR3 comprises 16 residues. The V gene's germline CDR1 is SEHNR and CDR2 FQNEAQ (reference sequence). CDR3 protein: CASSPQLQGAGTEAFF. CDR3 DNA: TGTGCCAGCAGCCCCCAGCTACAGGGGGCAGGGACTGAAGCTTTCTTT.

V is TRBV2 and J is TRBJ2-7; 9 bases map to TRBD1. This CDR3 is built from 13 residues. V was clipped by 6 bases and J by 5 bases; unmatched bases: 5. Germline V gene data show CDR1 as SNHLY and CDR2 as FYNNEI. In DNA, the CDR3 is TGTGCCAGCAGGGACAGGGGTAGAGACGAGCAGTACTTC. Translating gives CASRDRGRDEQYF. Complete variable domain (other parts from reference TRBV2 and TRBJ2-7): EPEVTQTPSHQVTQMGQEVILRCVPISNHLYFYWYRQILGQKVEFLVSFYNNEISEKSEIFDDQFSVERPDGSNFTLKIRSTKLEDSAMYFCASRDRGRDEQYFGPGTRLTVT.

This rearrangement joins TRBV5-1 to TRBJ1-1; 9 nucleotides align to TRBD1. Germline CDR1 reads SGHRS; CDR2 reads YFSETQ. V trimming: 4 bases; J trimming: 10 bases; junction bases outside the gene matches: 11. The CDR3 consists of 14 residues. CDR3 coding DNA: TGCGCCAGCAGCCCGTCACCGGGACAGGGTACAGCTTTCTTT. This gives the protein CASSPSPGQGTAFF.

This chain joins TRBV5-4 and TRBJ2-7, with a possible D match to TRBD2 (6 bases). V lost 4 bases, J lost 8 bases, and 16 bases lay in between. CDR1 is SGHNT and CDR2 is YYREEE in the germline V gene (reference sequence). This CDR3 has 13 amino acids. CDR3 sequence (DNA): TGTGCCAGCAGCCACGGGACTCTGGGCCAGCAGTACGTC. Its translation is CASSHGTLGQQYV.

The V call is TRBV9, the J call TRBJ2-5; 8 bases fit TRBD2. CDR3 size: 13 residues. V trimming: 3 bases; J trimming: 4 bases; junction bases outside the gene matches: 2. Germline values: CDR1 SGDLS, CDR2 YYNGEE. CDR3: CASSDRGGETQYF. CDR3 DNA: TGTGCCAGCAGCGACCGGGGGGGAGAGACCCAGTACTTC.

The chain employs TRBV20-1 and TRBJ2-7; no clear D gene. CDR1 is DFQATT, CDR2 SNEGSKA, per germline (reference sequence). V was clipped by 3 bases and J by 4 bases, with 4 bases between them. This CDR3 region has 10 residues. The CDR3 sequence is CSARSYEQYF. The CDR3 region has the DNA TGCAGTGCTAGGTCTTACGAGCAGTACTTC.

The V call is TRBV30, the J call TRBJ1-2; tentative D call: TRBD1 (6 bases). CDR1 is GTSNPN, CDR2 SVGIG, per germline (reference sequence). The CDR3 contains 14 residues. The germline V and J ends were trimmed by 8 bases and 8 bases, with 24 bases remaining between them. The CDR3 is CAGRRDTGPRGYTF. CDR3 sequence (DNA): TGTGCCGGACGACGGGACACGGGGCCTCGGGGCTACACCTTC.

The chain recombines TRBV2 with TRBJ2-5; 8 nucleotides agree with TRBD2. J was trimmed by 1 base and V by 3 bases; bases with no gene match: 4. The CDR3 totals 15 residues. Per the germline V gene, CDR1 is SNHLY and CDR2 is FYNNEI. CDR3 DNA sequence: TGTGCCAGCAGTGAGCGTCTAGCGGGCCAAGAGACCCAGTACTTC. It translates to CASSERLAGQETQYF.

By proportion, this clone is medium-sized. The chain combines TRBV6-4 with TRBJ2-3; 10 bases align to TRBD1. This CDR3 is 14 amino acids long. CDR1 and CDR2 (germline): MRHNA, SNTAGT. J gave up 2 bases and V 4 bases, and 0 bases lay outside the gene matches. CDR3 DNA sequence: TGTGCCAGCAGTGGACAGGGGGCCACAGATACGCAGTATTTT. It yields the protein CASSGQGATDTQYF.

The CDR3 nucleotides read TGTGCCAGCGGCCGGCAGGGGGTACCCGGGGGTGATTCACCCCTCCACTTT. It specifies CASGRQGVPGGDSPLHF. The V call is TRBV9, the J call TRBJ1-6; 7 nucleotides match TRBD1. With V trimmed by 7 bases and J by 8 bases, 18 bases remained unmatched. Per germline, CDR1 SGDLS and CDR2 YYNGEE. CDR3 size: 17 residues.

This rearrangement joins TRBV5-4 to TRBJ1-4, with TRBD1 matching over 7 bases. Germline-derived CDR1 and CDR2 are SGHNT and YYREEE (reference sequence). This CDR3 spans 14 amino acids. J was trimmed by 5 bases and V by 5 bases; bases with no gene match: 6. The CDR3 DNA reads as TGTGCCAGCAGTTCCGGGACAGAGAATGAAAAACTGTTTTTT. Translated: CASSSGTENEKLFF.

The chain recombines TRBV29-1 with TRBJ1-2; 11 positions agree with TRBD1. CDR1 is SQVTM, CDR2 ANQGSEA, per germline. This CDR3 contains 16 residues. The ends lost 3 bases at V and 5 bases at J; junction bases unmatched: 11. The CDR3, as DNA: TGCAGCGTTGAGGAAGGACAGGGGGCTCTTGGTTATGGCTACACCTTC. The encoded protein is CSVEEGQGALGYGYTF.

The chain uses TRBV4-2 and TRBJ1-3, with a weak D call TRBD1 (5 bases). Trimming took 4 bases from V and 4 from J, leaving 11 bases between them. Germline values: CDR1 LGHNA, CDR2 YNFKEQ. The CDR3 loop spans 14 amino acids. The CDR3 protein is CASSPGLGGNTIYF. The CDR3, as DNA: TGTGCCAGCAGCCCAGGGTTGGGGGGAAACACCATATATTTT.

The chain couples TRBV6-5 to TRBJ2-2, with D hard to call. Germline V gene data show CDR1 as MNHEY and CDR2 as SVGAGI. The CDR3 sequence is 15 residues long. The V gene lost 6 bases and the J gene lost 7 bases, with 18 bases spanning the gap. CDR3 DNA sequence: TGTGCCAGCAGGCCTCGAGGCATAGGTGACGGGGAGCTGTTTTTT. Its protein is CASRPRGIGDGELFF.

The CDR3 region has the DNA TGTGCCAGCAGCTTGGGGGCTGAGCGGACTCGCGGGACCCAGTACTTC. As protein: CASSLGAERTRGTQYF. The chain is built from TRBV5-6 and TRBJ2-5; D might be TRBD2 (5 bases). Trimming pared 0 bases from V and 7 bases from J, leaving 19 bases between. The V gene's germline CDR1 is SGHDT and CDR2 YYEEEE. The CDR3 length is 16 residues.

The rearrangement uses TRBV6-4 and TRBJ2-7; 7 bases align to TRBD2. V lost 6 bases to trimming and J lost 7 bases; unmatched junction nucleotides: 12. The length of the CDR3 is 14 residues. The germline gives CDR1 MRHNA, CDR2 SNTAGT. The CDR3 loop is CASRQPGLTREQYF. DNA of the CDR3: TGTGCCAGCAGACAACCGGGACTAACGCGGGAGCAGTACTTC.

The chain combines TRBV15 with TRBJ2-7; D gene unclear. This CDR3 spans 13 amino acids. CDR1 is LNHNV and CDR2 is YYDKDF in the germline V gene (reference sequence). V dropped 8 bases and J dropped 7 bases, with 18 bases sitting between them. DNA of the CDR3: TGTGCCACCTTGCCGTTGTCCGGTGGTGAGCAGTACTTC. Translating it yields CATLPLSGGEQYF.